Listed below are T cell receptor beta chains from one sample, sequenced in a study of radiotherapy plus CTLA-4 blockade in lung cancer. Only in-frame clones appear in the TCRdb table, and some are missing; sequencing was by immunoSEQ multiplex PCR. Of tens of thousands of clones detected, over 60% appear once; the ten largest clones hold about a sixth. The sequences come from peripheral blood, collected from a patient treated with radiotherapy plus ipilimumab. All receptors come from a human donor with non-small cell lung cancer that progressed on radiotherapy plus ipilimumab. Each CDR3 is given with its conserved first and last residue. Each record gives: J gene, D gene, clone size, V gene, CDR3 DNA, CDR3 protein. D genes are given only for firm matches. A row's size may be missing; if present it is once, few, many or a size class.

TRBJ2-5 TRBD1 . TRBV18 TGTGCCAGCTCATTTCGGACAGGGGGTCAAGAGACCCAGTACTTC CASSFRTGGQETQYF
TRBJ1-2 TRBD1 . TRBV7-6 TGTGCCAGCAGCTTAGGCGGGACAGGCAACTATGGCTACACCTTC CASSLGGTGNYGYTF
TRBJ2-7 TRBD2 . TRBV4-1 TGCGCCAGCAGCCAAGGGGGAGGGGCCTACGAGCAGTACTTC CASSQGGGAYEQYF
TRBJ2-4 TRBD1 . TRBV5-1 TGCGCCAGCAGCAGACAGGGTTTTGGGGAAAACATTCAGTACTTC CASSRQGFGENIQYF
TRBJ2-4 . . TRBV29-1 TGCAGCGTTCGCGGTGGAAACATTCAGTACTTC CSVRGGNIQYF
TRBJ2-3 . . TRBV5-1 TGCGCCAGCAGCTTAAATGATGAAGATACGCAGTATTTT CASSLNDEDTQYF
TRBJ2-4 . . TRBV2 TGTGCCAGTGACGTGTCCGTTTCCCTAGCCAAAAACATTCAGTACTTC CASDVSVSLAKNIQYF
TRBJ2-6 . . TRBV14 TGTGCCAGCAGCCAAGGGCGGGGTGGGGCCAACGTCCTGACTTTC CASSQGRGGANVLTF
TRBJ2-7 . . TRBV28 TGTGCCAGCCGCCGGGCCTCCTACGAGCAGTACTTC CASRRASYEQYF
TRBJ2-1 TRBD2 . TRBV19 TGTGCCAGTAGTACCGTAGCGGGAGGGCCCGATGAGCAGTTCTTC CASSTVAGGPDEQFF
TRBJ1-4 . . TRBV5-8 TGTGCCAGCAGCTTGGAACAGGGCTTTCGAGGTGGTACAACTAATGAAAAACTGTTTTTT CASSLEQGFRGGTTNEKLFF
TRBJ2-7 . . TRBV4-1 TGCGCCAGCAGCCAACTAAGCGGGTCCTCCTACGAGCAGTACTTC CASSQLSGSSYEQYF
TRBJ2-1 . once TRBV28 TGTGCCAGCAGTTCCGCAGCCGAGCAGCTAACGAACAATGAGCAGTTCTTC CASSSAAEQLTNNEQFF
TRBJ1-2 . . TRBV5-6 TGTGCCAGCAGCTTGGGGGGCCTCACGTATGGCTACACCTTC CASSLGGLTYGYTF
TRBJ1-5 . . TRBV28 TGTGCCAGCAGCTCCAATCGAAATAGCAATCAGCCCCAGCATTTT CASSSNRNSNQPQHF
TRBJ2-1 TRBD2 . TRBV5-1 TGCGCCAGCAGCTTGTCGGGGACTAGCGGGGCGGAGCAGTTCTTC CASSLSGTSGAEQFF
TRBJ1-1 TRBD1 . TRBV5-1 TGCGCCAGCAGCTTGTACCCAGGACAGGGTGCGACTGAAGCTTTCTTT CASSLYPGQGATEAFF
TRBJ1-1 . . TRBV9 TGTGCCAGCAGCGTAGCATGGGGGTCTGAAGCTTTCTTT CASSVAWGSEAFF
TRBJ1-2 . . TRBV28 TGTGCCAGCAGTCCACGGTCCCATGGCTACACCTTC CASSPRSHGYTF
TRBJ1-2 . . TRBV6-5 TGTGCCAGCAGTTACTCTAGCTTTAATAGCTATGGCTACACCTTC CASSYSSFNSYGYTF
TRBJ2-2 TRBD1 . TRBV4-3 TGCGCCAGCAGCCAAGACTACAGGGGGCTAGGGGAGCTGTTTTTT CASSQDYRGLGELFF
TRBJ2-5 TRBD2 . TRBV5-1 TGCGCCAGCAGCTTGGCCCTGGCGGGAGGCCCCCAAGAGACCCAGTACTTC CASSLALAGGPQETQYF
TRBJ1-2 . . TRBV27 TGTGCCAGCGGAACCAGGGGCTTGGAGGGCTACACCTTC CASGTRGLEGYTF
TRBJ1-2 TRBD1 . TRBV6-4 TGTGCCAGCAGTCCATCGGGGACAGAGGGCTATGGCTACACCTTC CASSPSGTEGYGYTF
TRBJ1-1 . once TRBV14 TGTGCCAGCAGCCACCTGAATGCAGGCACTGAAGCTTTCTTT CASSHLNAGTEAFF
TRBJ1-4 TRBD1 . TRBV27 TGTGCCAGCAGTTTATACGGGGGACAGAGAGGTGAAAAACTGTTTTTT CASSLYGGQRGEKLFF
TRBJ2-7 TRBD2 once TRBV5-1 TGCGCCAGCAGCGGGGGACTAGCGGGAGCCTACGAGCAGTACTTC CASSGGLAGAYEQYF
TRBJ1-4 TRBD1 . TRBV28 TGTGCCAGCAGTTTTGGCTCAGGGGGAACTAATGAAAAACTGTTTTTT CASSFGSGGTNEKLFF
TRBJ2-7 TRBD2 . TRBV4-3 TGCGCCAGCAGCCAAGGTGGTAGCGGGGGCTACGAGCAGTACTTC CASSQGGSGGYEQYF
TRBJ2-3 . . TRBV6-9 TGTGCCAGCAGTTTCTTCCGGGACACAAGCACAGATACGCAGTATTTT CASSFFRDTSTDTQYF
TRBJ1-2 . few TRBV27 TGTGCCAGCAGTTTATCAGGGATGGGTGGCTACACCTTC CASSLSGMGGYTF
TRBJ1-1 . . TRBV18 TGTGCCAGCTCACTACAACAGACAGGGAACACTGAAGCTTTCTTT CASSLQQTGNTEAFF
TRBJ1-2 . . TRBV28 TGTGCCAGCAGCCGCCCCGAGGGGGTTGGAGGCTACACCTTC CASSRPEGVGGYTF
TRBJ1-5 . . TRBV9 TGTGCCAGCAGCGCCGGGACACGAGATCAGCCCCAGCATTTT CASSAGTRDQPQHF
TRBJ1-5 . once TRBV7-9 TGTGCCAGCAGCCCGGGCCCCCAGCCCCAGCATTTT CASSPGPQPQHF
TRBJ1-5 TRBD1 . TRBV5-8 TGTGCCAGCAGCGATGACAGGGAATATCAGCCCCAGCATTTT CASSDDREYQPQHF
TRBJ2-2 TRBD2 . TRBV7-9 TGTGCCAGCAGCACTGGACTAGCGGGAGAGGCCACCGGGGAGCTGTTTTTT CASSTGLAGEATGELFF
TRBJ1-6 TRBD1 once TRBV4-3 TGCGCCAGCAGCCAAGAAGGGGGCAGTCTCTCCTATAATTCACCCCTCCACTTT CASSQEGGSLSYNSPLHF
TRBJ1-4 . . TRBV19 TGTGCCAGTAGTTCCGAGGGGACGGACGAAAAACTGTTTTTT CASSSEGTDEKLFF
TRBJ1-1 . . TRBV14 TGTGCCAGCAGCCCCCTCGCGGACACTGAAGCTTTCTTT CASSPLADTEAFF
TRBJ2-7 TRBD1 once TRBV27 TGTGCCAGCAGTTTAAAACAGGGGAACGTCCTCTACGAGCAGTACTTC CASSLKQGNVLYEQYF
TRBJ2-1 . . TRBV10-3 TGTGCCATGGCACGGAAACAGGGCCCCAATGAGCAGTTCTTC CAMARKQGPNEQFF
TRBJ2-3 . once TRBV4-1 TGCGCCAGCCGGCCGTTAGGTCGCACAGATACGCAGTATTTT CASRPLGRTDTQYF
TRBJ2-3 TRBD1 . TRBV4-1 TGCGCCAGCAGCCAAGGAGACAGGGGGCGTGATACGCAGTATTTT CASSQGDRGRDTQYF
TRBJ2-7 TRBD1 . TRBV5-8 TGTGCCAGCAGCTTGGAAGGACAGGCCTCCTACGAGCAGTACTTC CASSLEGQASYEQYF